The 26 T cell receptor beta chains in this list originate from one sample, sequenced in a study of cytomegalovirus exposure and HLA in healthy donors (dated by TCRdb to 2015 to 2018). Libraries were prepared through the immunoSEQ multiplex PCR assay. For the multiplex PCR, a mixture combining 60 forward primers for TCR Vbeta segments and 13 reverse primers for TCR Jbeta segments was used. What TCRdb holds here is the immuneACCESS table cut down to in-frame rearrangements. Part of the clones is not present; checked against another copy, under half of the missing clones reflect an unresolved V gene, and the others are unexplained. The sample contains about 82,000 clones, roughly 72% of them found a single time. About 6.2% of the sample rests with the top ten. Specimen: PBMCs. The source is a woman in her 50s in good health and CMV-seropositive.

V is TRBV19 and J is TRBJ1-5; 10 positions match TRBD1. CDR1 LNHDA and CDR2 SQIVND come from the germline V gene (reference sequence). The CDR3 consists of 14 residues. V lost 10 bases and J lost 6; bases outside the gene matches: 9. The CDR3 DNA is TGTGCCACGGGGACAGGGGAGGTGTTTCAGCCCCAGCATTTT. Translated, it gives CATGTGEVFQPQHF.

This clone was seen only a few times. This sequence joins TRBV4-2 and TRBJ2-2, with 15 bases identical to TRBD2. Germline loops: CDR1 LGHNA, CDR2 YNFKEQ. The CDR3 runs 22 residues. The V and J ends lost 0 bases and 3 bases, in that order; junction bases with no gene match: 14. DNA for the CDR3: TGTGCCAGCAGCCAAGATCTTAGTCTCGGACTAGCGGGAGGGAGGGACACCGGGGAGCTGTTTTTT. This encodes CASSQDLSLGLAGGRDTGELFF.

The J gene is TRBJ2-2, the V gene TRBV6-1, with D possibly TRBD1 on 6 matching bases. The CDR3 covers 15 residues. Between the trimmed V and J ends, which lost 7 bases and 4 bases, there was a span of 16 bases. The V gene's germline CDR1 is MNHNS and CDR2 SASEGT. CDR3 sequence reads: CASTLNRVVTGELFF. CDR3 in DNA: TGTGCCAGCACCTTGAACAGGGTAGTCACCGGGGAGCTGTTTTTT.

The gene calls are TRBV28 and TRBJ1-2; TRBD1 is a possible D gene (6 bases). CDR1 and CDR2 from the germline V gene are MDHEN and SYDVKM. The CDR3 is 14 amino acids. V lost 7 bases, J lost 3 bases, and 15 bases lay in between. CDR3 protein: CASTGTSPYYGYTF. Here the CDR3 DNA reads TGTGCCAGCACCGGGACATCGCCTTACTATGGCTACACCTTC.

The V gene is TRBV9, the J gene TRBJ2-7, with TRBD1 matching over 7 bases. Trimming cost V 3 bases and J 5 bases; bases outside gene matches: 14. The CDR3 has 16 amino acids. CDR1 is SGDLS, CDR2 YYNGEE, per germline. CDR3 protein: CASSAHPEIGGDEQYF. In DNA, the CDR3 is TGTGCCAGCAGCGCCCACCCTGAGATAGGGGGCGACGAGCAGTACTTC. The variable domain in full, with the rest retrieved from reference TRBV9 and TRBJ2-7, is DSGVTQTPKHLITATGQRVTLRCSPRSGDLSVYWYQQSLDQGLQFLIQYYNGEERAKGNILERFSAQQFPDLHSELNLSSLELGDSALYFCASSAHPEIGGDEQYFGPGTRLTVT.

With regard to this clone: The identical CDR3 is also encoded by other nucleotide sequences in the sample. The J gene is TRBJ1-2, the V gene TRBV28; 9 positions match TRBD1. The length of the CDR3 is 16 residues. The V and J ends lost 5 bases and 8 bases, in that order; junction bases with no gene match: 15. The germline CDR1 and CDR2 sequences are MDHEN and SYDVKM. The CDR3, as DNA: TGTGCCAGCAGTCCGGGACAGGGTACCCGGATAGTCGGCTACACCTTC. Its protein product is CASSPGQGTRIVGYTF.

The rearrangement uses TRBV19 and TRBJ2-5; 10 bases align to TRBD1. The CDR3 contains 15 residues. Germline CDR1 is LNHDA and CDR2 is SQIVND (reference sequence). V shed 6 bases and J 5 bases; nucleotides not matched to a gene: 9. CDR3 sequence: CASRDKPGQGETQYF. Written as DNA, the CDR3 is TGTGCCAGTAGGGATAAGCCGGGACAGGGGGAGACCCAGTACTTC.

The V gene is TRBV27, the J gene TRBJ1-5, with D possibly being TRBD1 (5 bases). Germline assignment: CDR1 MNHEY and CDR2 SMNVEV (reference sequence). Trimming removed 8 bases from V and 4 bases from J, with 12 bases in between. The CDR3 runs to 13 residues. The CDR3 nucleotides are TGTGCCAGCGCGAAAGACAGAAATCAGCCCCAGCATTTT. It yields the protein CASAKDRNQPQHF.

V is TRBV4-2 and J is TRBJ2-3; a possible D gene is TRBD2 (6 bases). Germline V gene sequence: CDR1 LGHNA, CDR2 YNFKEQ. Trimming removed 2 bases from V and 3 bases from J, with 18 bases in between. This CDR3 contains 17 residues. The CDR3 region is CASSQQSTGGRTDTQYF. The CDR3 coding sequence is TGTGCCAGCAGCCAACAATCCACCGGAGGGAGGACAGATACGCAGTATTTT.

This sequence joins TRBV2 and TRBJ2-3, with 11 bases matching TRBD2. V was pared by 8 bases and J by 3 bases, with 7 bases of the junction left unmatched. CDR3 length: 15 amino acids. Germline V lookup: CDR1 SNHLY, CDR2 FYNNEI. CDR3 coding DNA: TGTGCCAGCGGTAAAACTAGCGGGAGAACAGATACGCAGTATTTT. This codes for CASGKTSGRTDTQYF.

The rearrangement links TRBV6-5 to TRBJ1-1, with no clear D. Trimming pared 2 bases from V and 2 bases from J, leaving 9 bases between. Germline assignment: CDR1 MNHEY and CDR2 SVGAGI. This CDR3 comprises 14 residues. The CDR3 protein is CASSYGPGNTEAFF. The CDR3 DNA sequence: TGTGCCAGCAGTTACGGCCCAGGTAACACTGAAGCTTTCTTT.

V and J are TRBV9 and TRBJ2-2; D unresolved. V dropped 3 bases and J dropped 1 base, with 7 bases sitting between them. In germline, CDR1 is SGDLS, CDR2 YYNGEE. CDR3 length: 14 amino acids. CDR3: CASSDTWNTGELFF. CDR3 in DNA: TGTGCCAGCAGCGACACCTGGAACACCGGGGAGCTGTTTTTT.

This chain links TRBV30 with TRBJ2-1, with 12 bases aligning to TRBD2. The trim removed 4 bases at V and 4 bases at J, leaving 11 bases unmatched. The CDR3 length is 17 residues. Germline CDR1 and CDR2: GTSNPN and SVGIG (reference sequence). This chain's CDR3 is CAWTSGLAGINYNEQFF. The CDR3 DNA reads TGTGCCTGGACCTCAGGACTAGCGGGAATAAATTACAATGAGCAGTTCTTC.

This clone was detected only a few times. This chain uses TRBV29-1 with TRBJ2-7, with D tentatively TRBD2 (6 bases). V was trimmed by 4 bases and J by 7 bases, leaving 8 bases between them. Per germline, CDR1 SQVTM and CDR2 ANQGSEA. The CDR3 is 10 amino acids. This CDR3 reads CSVGGEEQYF. CDR3 DNA: TGCAGCGTTGGGGGGGAGGAGCAGTACTTC.

The chain employs TRBV10-3 and TRBJ2-7, with D unresolved. Trimming cost V 3 bases and J 3 bases, with 9 bases left between them. The CDR3 covers 13 residues. Germline V CDR1 and CDR2: ENHRY, SYGVKD. The CDR3 loop is CAISDGVSYEQYF. The CDR3 DNA follows: TGTGCCATCAGTGACGGAGTAAGCTACGAGCAGTACTTC.

The rearrangement uses TRBV29-1 and TRBJ2-5, with TRBD1 matching over 9 bases. V gave up 7 bases and J gave up 2 bases; unmatched junction bases: 11. The CDR3 covers 15 residues. Germline CDR1 and CDR2: SQVTM and ANQGSEA. Here the CDR3 reads CSAGSKDRGQETQYF. CDR3 DNA: TGCAGCGCTGGATCTAAGGACAGGGGTCAAGAGACCCAGTACTTC.

The chain recombines TRBV2 with TRBJ2-1, with 11 positions matching TRBD2. J was trimmed by 3 bases and V by 4 bases; bases with no gene match: 5. This CDR3 has 16 residues. From germline, CDR1 is SNHLY and CDR2 FYNNEI. The CDR3, as DNA: TGTGCCAGCAGTGGGGCCGGGACTAGCGGCTACAATGAGCAGTTCTTC. Residues: CASSGAGTSGYNEQFF.

This clone was seen a handful of times. The CDR3 region is CASSMDSSNQPQHF. CDR3 nucleotides: TGTGCCAGTAGTATGGACAGCAGCAATCAGCCCCAGCATTTT. V and J are TRBV19 and TRBJ1-5, with D perhaps matching TRBD1 (6 bases). The CDR3 is 14 residues long. V shed 3 bases and J shed 1 base, with 7 bases lying between them. Per germline, CDR1 LNHDA and CDR2 SQIVND (reference sequence).

The CDR3: CASRPGTDTQYF. CDR3 nucleotides: TGCGCCAGCAGGCCGGGGACAGATACGCAGTATTTT. V usage is TRBV10-2 and J usage is TRBJ2-3; possible D gene TRBD2, 5 bases. V was shortened by 6 bases and J by 3 bases, with 7 bases between the two germline ends. Germline CDR1 reads WSHSY; CDR2 reads SAAADI. The CDR3 covers 12 residues.

The V and J genes are TRBV7-8 and TRBJ2-7; 7 bases are a match to TRBD1. There are 15 residues in the CDR3. Germline CDR1 and CDR2: SGHVS and FQNEAQ. Trimming removed 1 base from V and 3 bases from J; junction bases left unmatched: 6. The CDR3 spells CASSLEGAGGYEQYF. In DNA, the CDR3 is TGTGCCAGCAGCTTAGAAGGGGCAGGGGGCTACGAGCAGTACTTC. The variable domain in full, completed from reference TRBV7-8 and TRBJ2-7, reads GAGVSQSPRYKVAKRGQDVALRCDPISGHVSLFWYQQALGQGPEFLTYFQNEAQLDKSGLPSDRFFAERPEGSVSTLKIQRTQQEDSAVYLCASSLEGAGGYEQYFGPGTRLTVT.

This clone has only a few counts. The chain joins TRBV27 to TRBJ2-3; D not resolved. The CDR3 is made up of 14 amino acids. From germline, CDR1 is MNHEY and CDR2 SMNVEV (reference sequence). V gave up 4 bases and J gave up 4 bases, with 12 bases separating them. The CDR3 reads CASSSSDVPDTQYF. The CDR3 nucleotides read TGTGCCAGCAGTTCCAGTGATGTCCCAGATACGCAGTATTTT.

CDR3 loop: CASSLDRGNQPQHF. CDR3 DNA: TGTGCCAGCAGTTTGGACAGGGGAAATCAGCCCCAGCATTTT. The gene calls are TRBV27 and TRBJ1-5; 9 bases match TRBD1. The germline V gene encodes CDR1 MNHEY and CDR2 SMNVEV (reference sequence). V was pared by 3 bases and J by 4 bases, with 1 base of the junction left unmatched. The CDR3 extends over 14 amino acids.

This sequence joins TRBV18 and TRBJ1-1; 7 nucleotides agree with TRBD1. With V trimmed by 3 bases and J by 6 bases, 4 bases remained unmatched. The CDR3 loop spans 13 amino acids. Germline-derived CDR1 and CDR2 are KGHSH and LQKENI. The CDR3 loop reads CASSPTGDAEAFF. In DNA form, the CDR3 reads TGTGCCAGCTCACCCACAGGGGACGCTGAAGCTTTCTTT.

This clone has just a few counts. The chain carries TRBV15 and TRBJ1-5, with 8 bases lining up with TRBD1. The trim removed 4 bases at V and 0 bases at J, leaving 2 bases unmatched. Germline V lookup: CDR1 LNHNV, CDR2 YYDKDF (reference sequence). The CDR3 runs to 15 residues. CDR3 amino acids: CATSTGQGSNQPQHF. DNA of the CDR3: TGTGCCACCAGCACCGGACAGGGTAGCAATCAGCCCCAGCATTTT.

V is TRBV30 and J is TRBJ2-1, with D uncertain. The CDR3 has 10 amino acids. The V end was cut by 1 base, the J end by 10 bases, with 5 bases between. Germline loops: CDR1 GTSNPN, CDR2 SVGIG (reference sequence). Here the CDR3 DNA reads TGTGCCTGGAGTGGAGGAGAGCAGTTCTTC. It specifies CAWSGGEQFF. Supplemented by reference TRBV30 and TRBJ2-1, the full variable domain reads SQTIHQWPATLVQPVGSPLSLECTVEGTSNPNLYWYRQAAGRGLQLLFYSVGIGQISSEVPQNLSASRPQDRQFILSSKKLLLSDSGFYLCAWSGGEQFFGPGTRLTVL.

This chain uses TRBV29-1 with TRBJ1-5, with 7 bases aligning to TRBD1. The V segment lost 6 bases and the J segment 1 base; nucleotides outside the gene matches: 3. The CDR3 runs 13 residues. Per germline, CDR1 SQVTM and CDR2 ANQGSEA. CDR3: CSVGTASNQPQHF. The CDR3 nucleotides are TGCAGCGTAGGGACAGCGAGCAATCAGCCCCAGCATTTT.